These 12 T cell receptor beta chains were sequenced from one sample in a study of blood T cell repertoires in COVID-19. The protocol was immunoSEQ multiplex PCR, while the TCRdb copy is restricted to in-frame clones and leaves out a portion. The sample has nearly 250,000 clones, 75% to 90% seen once. The sample comprised PBMCs or T cells enriched from blood (not recorded which). The receptors stem from a man over 45 who had been exposed to COVID-19.

The rearrangement uses TRBV5-1 and TRBJ2-1; 7 bases line up with TRBD1. In germline, CDR1 is SGHRS, CDR2 YFSETQ. With 0 bases clipped from V and 7 bases from J, the junction kept 7 bases outside the gene matches. CDR3 length: 15 residues. CDR3 DNA sequence: TGCGCCAGCAGCTTGGAACAGGGGAGTTGGAATGAGCAGTTCTTC. Protein product: CASSLEQGSWNEQFF.

Worth noting for this clone: The same CDR3 can be traced to other DNA sequences in this sample. The chain combines TRBV19 with TRBJ2-3; D not certain. This CDR3 spans 13 amino acids. Germline V lookup: CDR1 LNHDA, CDR2 SQIVND (reference sequence). The ends were cut back, 3 bases at V and 1 base at J, with 5 bases in the middle. CDR3 nucleotides: TGTGCCAGTAGTATCCGGGGCACAGATACGCAGTATTTT. It translates to CASSIRGTDTQYF.

This clone was seen just once. The chain combines TRBV5-4 with TRBJ2-5; D is perhaps TRBD2 (6 bases). V was clipped by 2 bases and J by 4 bases, with 15 bases between them. The CDR3 has 15 residues. Germline V gives CDR1 SGHNT, CDR2 YYREEE (reference sequence). This CDR3 is CASSLSGRDGETQYF. The CDR3, as DNA: TGTGCCAGCAGCTTATCCGGGAGAGACGGAGAGACCCAGTACTTC.

The rearrangement links TRBV30 to TRBJ1-1, with D unclear. CDR3 size: 11 residues. Germline V gives CDR1 GTSNPN, CDR2 SVGIG (reference sequence). The V end lost 1 base, the J end lost 3 bases, and 3 bases lay between the germline ends. The DNA for the CDR3 is TGTGCCTGGAGTGCCTACACTGAAGCTTTCTTT. Translated: CAWSAYTEAFF.

The chain links TRBV3-1 (or the pseudogene TRBV3-2) to TRBJ1-2; 8 bases line up with TRBD1. Germline lookup yields CDR1 LGHDT and CDR2 YNNKEL (reference sequence). Germline trimming cut 4 bases from V and 7 bases from J; bases unmatched to any gene: 5. CDR3 length: 13 residues. As DNA, the CDR3 is TGTGCCAGCAGCCCCCGGACAGGGACTGGCTACACCTTC. Protein: CASSPRTGTGYTF.

The chain couples TRBV19 to TRBJ1-6, with D maybe TRBD1 (5 bases). Germline CDR1 and CDR2: LNHDA and SQIVND (reference sequence). This CDR3 comprises 12 residues. The ends were cut back, 2 bases at V and 13 bases at J, with 9 bases in the middle. The CDR3 protein is CASSIPSGPLHF. In nucleotides, the CDR3 is TGTGCCAGTAGTATACCCTCAGGGCCCCTCCACTTT.

The V and J genes are TRBV19 and TRBJ2-2; 8 bases line up with TRBD1. CDR3 length: 16 residues. J gave up 2 bases and V 2 bases, and 4 bases lay outside the gene matches. From germline, CDR1 is LNHDA and CDR2 SQIVND (reference sequence). The CDR3 spells CASSILTGVNTGELFF. In DNA, the CDR3 is TGTGCCAGTAGTATATTGACAGGGGTCAACACCGGGGAGCTGTTTTTT. The variable domain in full, completed from reference TRBV19 and TRBJ2-2, reads DGGITQSPKYLFRKEGQNVTLSCEQNLNHDAMYWYRQDPGQGLRLIYYSQIVNDFQKGDIAEGYSVSREKKESFPLTVTSAQKNPTAFYLCASSILTGVNTGELFFGEGSRLTVL.

This chain connects TRBV27 to TRBJ2-5, with 8 bases matching TRBD1. The V and J ends lost 3 bases and 2 bases, in that order; junction bases with no gene match: 8. CDR1 and CDR2 from the germline V gene are MNHEY and SMNVEV (reference sequence). This CDR3 is 16 amino acids long. For the CDR3, the DNA is TGTGCCAGCAGTTTTATGCAGGGGGCATGGCAAGAGACCCAGTACTTC. Translation: CASSFMQGAWQETQYF.

The chain is built from TRBV18 and TRBJ2-3, with 11 positions matching TRBD1. Per the germline V gene, CDR1 is KGHSH and CDR2 is LQKENI. The CDR3 consists of 16 residues. Unmatched junction bases numbered 11, after V lost 8 bases and J lost 4 bases. This chain's CDR3 is CASAQPRDRGADTQYF. As DNA, the CDR3 is TGTGCCAGCGCACAACCCCGGGACAGGGGGGCAGATACGCAGTATTTT.

The chain uses TRBV3-1 (or the pseudogene TRBV3-2) and TRBJ1-4, with TRBD1 matching 10 bases. This CDR3 contains 15 residues. V trimming: 8 bases; J trimming: 1 base; junction bases outside the gene matches: 4. Per germline, CDR1 LGHDT and CDR2 YNNKEL (reference sequence). CDR3 sequence (DNA): TGTGCCAGCCGCGGACAGGGGGTAACTAATGAAAAACTGTTTTTT. The encoded protein is CASRGQGVTNEKLFF.

This chain connects TRBV18 to TRBJ1-4; 7 positions match TRBD1. There are 17 residues in the CDR3. The ends lost 0 bases at V and 1 base at J; junction bases unmatched: 5. CDR1 is KGHSH and CDR2 is LQKENI in the germline V gene. The CDR3, as DNA: TGTGCCAGCTCACCACCGGGACAGTCAATAACTAATGAAAAACTGTTTTTT. As protein: CASSPPGQSITNEKLFF.

The CDR3 is CASSPIPDFYGYTF. DNA of the CDR3: TGTGCCAGCAGCCCGATTCCGGACTTCTATGGCTACACCTTC. V is TRBV7-2 and J is TRBJ1-2; D remains unclear. Germline V CDR1 and CDR2: SGHTA, FQGNSA. V lost 5 bases, J lost 4 bases, and 14 bases lay in between. The CDR3 has 14 amino acids.